This is a list of T cell receptor beta chains from one sample in a study of blood T cell repertoires in COVID-19. TCRdb's copy holds only in-frame clones and misses some; the assay was immunoSEQ multiplex PCR. The data contain 200,000 to 250,000 clones, 70% to 90% of them singletons. Material: PBMCs or T cells enriched from blood (not recorded which). These receptors came from a woman aged 45-60 years in a cohort exposed to, infected with or recovered from COVID-19 (not recorded which). Both conserved end residues are part of each CDR3. The D gene is left open where the match is weak. Expanded clones are given a class, and other clones once, few, many or no size at all.

>-|-|TRBJ1-2|TRBV5-6
CASSSDTLSGYTF
TGTGCCAGCAGCTCGGACACTTTAAGCGGCTACACCTTC
>-|-|TRBJ2-2|TRBV6-2/TRBV6-3
CASSSHLLGELFF
TGTGCCAGCAGTTCCCACTTGCTCGGGGAGCTGTTTTTT
>-|TRBD2|TRBJ2-1|TRBV5-1
CASSRTSGGYNEQFF
TGCGCCAGCAGCCGGACTAGCGGGGGATACAATGAGCAGTTCTTC
>-|TRBD1|TRBJ1-5|TRBV7-8
CASSLNTGAEGPQHF
TGTGCCAGCAGCCTTAACACAGGGGCCGAGGGGCCCCAGCATTTT
>-|-|TRBJ1-4|TRBV7-8
CASSSQGHPTNEKLFF
TGTGCCAGCAGCTCGCAGGGCCACCCAACTAATGAAAAACTGTTTTTT
>once|-|TRBJ1-2|TRBV4-3
CASSQGPGVLNYGYTF
TGCGCCAGCAGCCAAGGTCCAGGGGTTCTTAACTATGGCTACACCTTC
>once|-|TRBJ2-1|TRBV2
CASRYRGGEQFF
TGTGCCAGCAGGTACAGGGGGGGTGAGCAGTTCTTC
>once|TRBD1|TRBJ1-2|TRBV4-3
CASSQNRGADGYTF
TGCGCCAGCAGCCAAAACAGGGGCGCAGATGGCTACACCTTC
>few|TRBD1|TRBJ1-6|TRBV7-2
CASSLGVRTGGGPLHF
TGTGCCAGCAGCTTAGGGGTCCGGACAGGGGGCGGACCCCTCCACTTT
>-|-|TRBJ1-6|TRBV15
CATSPSRTVMNSPLHF
TGTGCCACCAGCCCTAGTAGGACAGTGATGAATTCACCCCTCCACTTT
>once|-|TRBJ1-1|TRBV7-2
CASSATFGQNTEAFF
TGTGCCAGCAGCGCAACCTTTGGGCAGAACACTGAAGCTTTCTTT
>-|-|TRBJ2-7|TRBV4-1
CASSQVKTAGEPYEQYF
TGCGCCAGCAGCCAAGTGAAAACAGCGGGCGAGCCCTACGAGCAGTACTTC
>-|TRBD2|TRBJ2-3|TRBV13
CASGSTTSGAGADTQYF
TGTGCCAGCGGTTCGACCACTAGCGGCGCTGGGGCAGATACGCAGTATTTT
>-|-|TRBJ1-5|TRBV28
CASSLHRGRGNQPQHF
TGTGCCAGCAGTTTACACCGAGGAAGGGGGAATCAGCCCCAGCATTTT
>-|TRBD1|TRBJ2-3|TRBV4-2
CASSQGQSPTGNTQYF
TGTGCCAGCAGCCAGGGACAGTCTCCCACCGGGAATACGCAGTATTTT
>-|-|TRBJ2-5|TRBV19
CASSMGKGLGETQYF
TGTGCCAGTAGTATGGGTAAGGGACTGGGAGAGACCCAGTACTTC
>-|-|TRBJ1-2|TRBV11-2
CASSRTGNGYTF
TGTGCCAGCAGCCGTACAGGGAATGGCTACACCTTC
>-|-|TRBJ2-5|TRBV28
CASIQAGLTGPEMLTQYF
TGTGCCAGCATCCAGGCAGGGCTCACAGGTCCCGAGATGTTGACCCAGTACTTC
>-|TRBD2|TRBJ2-7|TRBV13
CASRSGLAGQQYF
TGTGCCAGCAGATCCGGACTAGCGGGACAGCAGTACTTC
>-|TRBD1|TRBJ1-1|TRBV9
CASSVDGRTGRNTEAFF
TGTGCCAGCAGCGTAGACGGCCGGACAGGGCGGAACACTGAAGCTTTCTTT
>-|TRBD1|TRBJ1-2|TRBV9
CASSRTTGGVYGYTF
TGTGCCAGCAGCCGGACCACAGGGGGCGTCTATGGCTACACCTTC
>-|-|TRBJ1-6|TRBV5-8
CASSLEFLDSFSPLHF
TGTGCCAGCAGCTTGGAGTTCCTGGACAGTTTTTCACCCCTCCACTTT
>-|TRBD1|TRBJ1-1|TRBV27
CASSLGTGFRRHTEAFF
TGTGCCAGCAGTCTGGGGACAGGGTTCCGGCGGCACACTGAAGCTTTCTTT
>-|-|TRBJ2-3|TRBV6-5
CASSSSWTPQIQYF
TGTGCCAGCAGTTCCTCGTGGACACCTCAAATCCAGTATTTT
>-|-|TRBJ2-2|TRBV27
CASSLGRYTGELFF
TGTGCCAGCAGTTTAGGCAGATACACCGGGGAGCTGTTTTTT
>-|TRBD2|TRBJ2-1|TRBV29-1
CSVAPVRGAYNEQFF
TGCAGCGTTGCGCCGGTACGGGGGGCCTACAATGAGCAGTTCTTC
>-|-|TRBJ2-2|TRBV4-2
CASSQEASITPGELFF
TGTGCCAGCAGCCAAGAGGCCTCCATAACCCCCGGGGAGCTGTTTTTT
>-|-|TRBJ2-3|TRBV5-1
CASSSEGADTQYF
TGCGCCAGCAGCTCGGAGGGAGCAGATACGCAGTATTTT
>-|-|TRBJ1-2|TRBV12-3/TRBV12-4
CASSFGGGYTF
TGTGCCAGCAGTTTCGGGGGGGGCTACACCTTC
>-|-|TRBJ1-2|TRBV4-3
CASRGEGGYTF
TGCGCCAGCCGGGGGGAGGGCGGCTACACCTTC
>-|-|TRBJ2-5|TRBV30
CAWSVYGRETQYF
TGTGCCTGGAGTGTGTATGGGAGAGAGACCCAGTACTTC